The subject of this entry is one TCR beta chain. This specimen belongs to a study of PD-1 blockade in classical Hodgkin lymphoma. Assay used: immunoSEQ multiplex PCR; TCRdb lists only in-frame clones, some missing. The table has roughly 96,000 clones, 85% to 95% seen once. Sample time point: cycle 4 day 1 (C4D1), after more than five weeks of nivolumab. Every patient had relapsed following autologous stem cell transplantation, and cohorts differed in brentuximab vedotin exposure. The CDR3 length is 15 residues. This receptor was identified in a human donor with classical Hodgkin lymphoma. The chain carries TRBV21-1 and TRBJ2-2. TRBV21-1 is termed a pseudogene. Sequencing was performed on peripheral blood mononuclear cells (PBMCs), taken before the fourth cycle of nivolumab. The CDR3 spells CASSTAGKGPGELFF. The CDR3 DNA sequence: TGTGCCAGCAGCACCGCCGGCAAGGGTCCCGGGGAGCTGTTTTTT.